Included here is one T cell receptor beta chain sequence, with context. Its antigen has not been determined. Nothing much larger sits one base from this clone, and base qualities are not available. TCR beta CDR3 regions were amplified from RNA transcripts. The TCR CDR3 was subjected to a first round of RT-PCR using the HTBI primer set and the Qiagen OneStep RT-PCR kit. A second multiplex PCR round built the libraries, followed by size selection and purification. Libraries were sequenced paired-end with 100 bp reads on an Illumina HiSeq2000. In the authors' own workflow: SOAPnuke was used to process the raw data, with reads discarded if the reads contained adapters or uncalled bases, had a mean Phred below 15, or lacked an exact constant-primer or identifier match. High-quality paired reads were merged using COPE v1.2.5, and each unique nucleotide sequence was defined as a clonotype. Clonotypes were aligned to IMGT TRBV, TRBD and TRBJ reference segments using MiTCR v1.1. Only V-J combinations with frequency above 0.0001, covering 99.2% of repertoires, were analysed. A TCS score was defined as the ratio between F50 (clonal expansion) and ExV (chaos), using BLOSUM62-based TCRdist between CDR3 peptides within each V-J. Welch's t-statistics and random forest reduced fewer than 550 V-J features to roughly 13, which were used in a naive Bayes classifier (R e1071). TCRdb reworked the public reads: Q25 trimming with fastp, MiXCR clone assembly, productive beta chains retained. Identical CDR3 proteins give one entry, which carries the most common genes and DNA. It is TCRdb's table, rather than the study itself, that gives the V and J calls and clone size. For this sample the table gives more than 350,000 distinct CDR3 sequences, of which about 16% were detected only once. The top ten hold about 21% of the sample.

At the junction V is shortened by 7 bases and J by 2 bases; bases outside the gene matches: 10. The CDR3 spans 16 residues, from the cysteine through the phenylalanine. The retained sequence is limited to the CDR3, 48 bases, with the frame set at the first base. The germline V gene sets CDR1 to LGHNT and CDR2 to FRNRAP. In the ophthalmopathy patients, disease was moderately to severely active, with a Clinical Activity Score of 3 or more, a NOSPECS grade of 4 or more, and a duration of less than 3 months. Patients with uncontrolled infections, other autoimmune diseases, pregnancy or lactation were excluded. Clinical symptoms, serum thyroxine and TRAb, thyroid ultrasound, and orbital computed tomography formed the basis for the diagnoses. Ficoll-Paque density gradient centrifugation was used to isolate PBMCs from around 10 ml of fresh peripheral blood. Trizol reagent was used to extract total RNA, and RNA quality was then checked on an Agilent 2100 Bioanalyzer.

This sample is drawn from a study of T cells in Graves' hyperthyroidism and ophthalmopathy (dated by TCRdb to about 2019). Context from the whole study: Peripheral blood samples were taken at the time of initial diagnosis, prior to any treatment. TCR V-J signatures able to tell the groups apart were searched for in a discovery cohort of 95 or so patients, of whom more than 40 had Graves' ophthalmopathy and 55 to 60 had stable Graves' hyperthyroidism. An independent validation cohort of around 20 hyperthyroidism patients and 15 or so patients who later progressed to ophthalmopathy tested prospective prediction of ophthalmopathy. The 90 to 100 discovery patients were randomly split 7:3 into training and test sets. The study also compared thyroid tissue and blood T-cell repertoires from a handful of Graves' hyperthyroidism patients. Following sampling, methimazole starting at 30 mg daily was given to hyperthyroidism patients, and high-dose intravenous methylprednisolone was given to ophthalmopathy patients. TCR Vbeta CDR3 sequencing of 135 peripheral blood samples (43 ophthalmopathy, about 80 hyperthyroidism and some 17 progressor patients) is reported in the paper.

The paper as a whole reports these results and caveats: Most expanded thyroid clonotypes (frequency above 0.001) were also detected in blood, suggesting blood repertoires may reflect thyroid immune responses. In validation, the model predicted progression to ophthalmopathy a median of about 6.5 months before onset, with approximately 68% sensitivity and roughly 73% specificity. No statistical method was used to set the sample size in advance, and investigators knew the group allocation. A 13 V-J signature model separated ophthalmopathy from stable hyperthyroidism, with 87.88% sensitivity and about 81% specificity in cross-validation and 80%/75% in testing.

The rearranged chain carries TRBV12-5 and TRBJ2-1; TRBD2 aligns with 8 central bases. The source is a woman aged 60-75 years with Graves' ophthalmopathy. Sequenced sample: blood. Read as DNA, the sequence is TGTGCTAGTGTCGACGGGGGGGCCCCGCCCTACAATGAGCAGTTCTTC. Its coded protein is CASVDGGAPPYNEQFF.